Below are 3 T cell receptor beta chains sequenced from a single sample in a study of a mutant IDH1 vaccine in newly diagnosed glioma (dated by TCRdb to about 2021). The time point label on this specimen signifies: week 5, during vaccination. A 20-mer mutant IDH1 peptide at 300 micrograms in Montanide made up each vaccine dose, which was injected subcutaneously together with topical imiquimod. No antigen has been identified for these receptors. Library prep was done by the immunoSEQ multiplex PCR assay. Entries here come from immuneACCESS through TCRdb and include only in-frame sequences with V and J called. Some clones fail to appear in such tables; in the studies checked, an unresolved V gene covers under half of the shortfall, and the cause of the remainder is unknown. The sample table records more than 25,000 clones; roughly 90% of these occur just once. The ten largest clones add up to 20% of the sample.

Source: PBMCs, taken from a glioma patient whose treatment included an IDH1 peptide vaccine. Source of these receptors: a man younger than 30 with glioma.

The count of this clone is one. In nucleotides, the CDR3 is TGTGCCAGCAGTTTAGGGACACCCTCGGGCACTGAAGCTTTCTTT. This translates into CASSLGTPSGTEAFF. The chain employs TRBV27 and TRBJ1-1; a possible D gene is TRBD1 (6 bases). The CDR3 is made up of 15 amino acids. Per the germline V gene, CDR1 is MNHEY and CDR2 is SMNVEV (reference sequence). V lost 2 bases and J 4 bases, leaving 14 bases between the germline ends.

The rearrangement uses TRBV18 and TRBJ2-7, with 8 bases lining up with TRBD1. The V gene's germline CDR1 is KGHSH and CDR2 LQKENI. V lost 6 bases and J lost 4; bases outside the gene matches: 8. The CDR3 has 14 residues. CDR3 sequence reads: CASSTGGTAYEQYF. The CDR3 DNA reads TGTGCCAGCTCCACAGGGGGGACAGCTTACGAGCAGTACTTC.

The V and J genes are TRBV5-1 and TRBJ2-4; 7 bases fit TRBD1. V gave up 3 bases and J gave up 5 bases; unmatched junction bases: 8. Germline-derived CDR1 and CDR2 are SGHRS and YFSETQ. The length of the CDR3 is 15 residues. CDR3 in DNA: TGCGCCAGCAGCTCCGCCCGGGACAGTCAAAACATTCAGTACTTC. It yields the protein CASSSARDSQNIQYF.